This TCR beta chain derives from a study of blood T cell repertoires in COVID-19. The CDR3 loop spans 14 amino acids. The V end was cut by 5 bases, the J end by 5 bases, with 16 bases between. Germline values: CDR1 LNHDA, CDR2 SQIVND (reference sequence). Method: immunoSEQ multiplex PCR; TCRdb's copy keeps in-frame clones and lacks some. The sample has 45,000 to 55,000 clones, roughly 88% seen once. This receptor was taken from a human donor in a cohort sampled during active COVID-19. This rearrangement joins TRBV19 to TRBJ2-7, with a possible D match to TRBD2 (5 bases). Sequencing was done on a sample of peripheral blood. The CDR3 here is CASSGFHAGNEQYF. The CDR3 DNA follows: TGTGCCAGTAGTGGTTTCCATGCCGGGAACGAGCAGTACTTC.